This T cell receptor (beta chain) was captured in a study of molecular identifiers for immune sequencing clone quantification. The authors built bulk TCR libraries by previously described methods with listed TCR primers. One entry per CDR3 protein results from TCRdb running MiXCR on the PCR reads. Here the sample spans 70,000 to 95,000 distinct CDR3 sequences, under 20% being singletons. Study findings and constraints: Effector cells kept over 99% of their molecules in clones above 20 RNA copies, while naive cells kept under 1% there.

The CDR3 sequence is 16 residues long. Trimming at V came to 2 bases and at J to 1 base, leaving 7 bases not matched to a gene. Germline CDR1 MNHNY, CDR2 SVGAGI (reference sequence). Comment on this clonotype: Its antigen remains unidentified.

The sequence was collected from a human donor in good health. Some libraries in this study had Jurkat cell RNA spiked in. This rearrangement joins TRBV6-6 to TRBJ1-2; 7 bases match TRBD1. Sequencing was performed on naive CD8+ T cells from blood, with Jurkat cell RNA spiked in. Documented subset: FACS-sorted CD8+CD4-CCR7+CD45RA+ naive T cells. The DNA for the CDR3 is TGTGCCAGCAGTTACCCCGGACAGGCTAGTAACTATGGCTACACCTTC. Its protein is CASSYPGQASNYGYTF.